The T cell receptor (beta chain) described here comes from a study of cytomegalovirus exposure and HLA in healthy donors (dated by TCRdb to 2017 to 2019). About the study as a whole: An earlier analysis of about 560 of the donors reported 250 to 350 Gb of sequence data and 95 million to 140 million unique TCR beta sequences obtained from around 180 million T cells. An early release covering roughly 600 HLA-typed donors comprised about 300 gigabases of sequencing data and tens of millions of unique TCR sequences. The genetic ancestry cluster associated with self-reported Caucasian donors included 70% to 85% of the approximately 430 genotyped donors. The study aimed to test whether signatures of past pathogen exposure could be identified by cataloging public T cell receptors. The study used immunosequencing to profile the T cell repertoires of around 600 subjects and linked those repertoires to cytomegalovirus serostatus. In addition to the first cohort of about 650 subjects, a separate validation cohort of 120 different subjects was used. To predict cytomegalovirus infection status, the study combined high-throughput TCR immunosequencing, statistical association of individual TCRs with disease status, and machine learning. In a later analysis, previously published TCR beta repertoires from 500 to 750 donors were re-analyzed and high-resolution HLA genotyping was added so that TCR occurrence patterns could be studied. Rather than using new phenotypic data, the later analysis identified candidate immune exposures from TCR beta sequences and from how often those sequences occurred across donors. An earlier analysis of some 500 of the donors used high-throughput TCR beta sequencing to judge whether each TCR beta V gene segment behaved as functional or pseudogenic. Donor age, sex, ethnicity and CMV serostatus were collected together with the repertoire data. In a later genetic analysis, genome-wide SNP genotypes for about three fifths of the 666 donors were used, and that subset was treated as a discovery cohort. Every discovery cohort repertoire had been produced on one sequencing platform. Both class I and class II loci were covered by HLA typing, at four-digit resolution. The number of typed donors differed by locus: about 629-640 for A, B, C, DRB1 and DQB1; 500 to 550 for DQA1; some 610 for DPA1; and some 450 for DPB1. Four to six DR-DQ haplotypes were handled as single units for association and clustering, since linkage in the cohort was strong. On average, 235,054 unique TCR beta nucleotide sequences were sequenced per donor among 398 genotyped donors of the cohort, with roughly 19% of those sequences being non-productive.

CDR1 is given as WSHSY and CDR2 as SAAADI, both from the germline V gene. The CDR3 starts with the cysteine, ends with the phenylalanine, and has 14 residues. Of all the DNA, just the CDR3 is kept, 42 bases in frame from base 1. A distance of 14 bases separates the germline ends of V and J, which lose 2 bases and 9 bases respectively. What the authors observed across the whole study: Strong co-occurrence of HLA alleles, especially DR and DQ, made assigning TCR associations to individual alleles difficult. The only immune exposure information available for the cohort was CMV serostatus. The 87-base-pair reads could not distinguish some IMGT-functional V segments, including TRBV6-2 and TRBV6-3, so those segments were excluded. In a later analysis, HLA-associated TCR beta chains showed more clonal expansion and lower generation probabilities than non-associated chains that were equally common. A later analysis found that most CMV-associated TCR beta chains appeared HLA-restricted, with HLA associations seemingly driven largely by CMV exposure. According to a later genetic analysis, donors in an Asian-associated ancestry cluster had fewer N-insertions in productive TCRs than the approximately 700-donor mean. An earlier analysis of 450 to 750 of the donors showed that most TCR beta V segments appeared in productive rearrangements either about 90% or about 30% of the time, which broadly matched IMGT annotations. Several of the top co-occurrence clusters appeared to be linked to parvovirus B19, influenza, CMV and Epstein-Barr virus, according to a later analysis. The classifier was reported to diagnose cytomegalovirus status with high specificity and sensitivity in both the original cohort and the validation cohort. The cohort was sequenced for TCR beta chains only, and without alpha or paired-chain data the features that could be detected were limited. Roughly uniform sequencing depth across donors was assumed in presence/absence analyses, although this assumption may not hold. A group of highly shared sequence variants was considered likely to be a technical artifact of the sequencing pipeline. A few of the identified cytomegalovirus-associated TCR beta chains were confirmed in vitro to be specific for cytomegalovirus antigens. Seventeen rarely observed V segments, including chromosome 9 orphons, were excluded from the earlier analysis of several hundred of the donors because counts were too low. It was suggested by the authors that the approach could potentially be generalized to other disease states and immunological phenotypes. A later analysis associated some 17,000 TCR beta sequences with specific HLA alleles at a false discovery rate of 0.05. A total of around 150 TCR beta chains were listed by the study as associated with cytomegalovirus. V-gene and J-gene trimming of TCR beta chains was associated with a missense DCLRE1C variant in a later genetic analysis, and the association was replicated in an independent cohort. While some public TCRs were present in many individuals, most TCR sequences turned up only very rarely across donors. Because HLA typing was unavailable for some donors at each locus, only the typed subset was used in association tests. A further reported finding was that TCR beta sequences accurately predicted the HLA-A and HLA-B alleles for most subjects in the first cohort. Correlated functional status among segregating V segments might reflect linkage disequilibrium, but an unknown experimental factor could not be ruled out. In a later analysis, TCR association rates were found to vary across HLA loci, with the most associated TCRs seen for DRB1 alleles and the fewest for HLA-C alleles.

In the case of this clone: The clone's antigen remains unknown. There are no base qualities to consult, and no much larger clone falls within one base.

Receptor amplification or capture employed the immunoSEQ multiplex PCR assay. A mixture of 60 forward primers for TCR Vbeta segments and 13 reverse primers for TCR Jbeta segments was used in the multiplex PCR. Amplification of the CDR3 region of rearranged TCR beta genes was performed with a multiplex PCR assay on genomic DNA. The amplified TCR beta libraries were sequenced on the Illumina HiSeq System as 87-base-pair reads. The study's own analysis went as follows. In a later analysis, roughly 80 million unique TCR beta chains were counted across the approximately 640 repertoires, and about 9.9 million of these chains were shared by at least two donors. To remove PCR and sequencing errors, raw reads were error-corrected and collapsed into unique sequences using a nearest-neighbor algorithm that merged closely related sequences. To assign V, D and J gene segments, CDR3 sequences were aligned to IMGT reference sequences. For a sequence to be retained, at least a six-nucleotide match to both a V gene segment and a J gene segment was required. Rearrangements were called productive when the CDR3 lacked stop codons and stayed in frame with V and J; all others were non-productive. Following IMGT convention, CDR3 was defined as the stretch from the second conserved V-encoded cysteine to the conserved J-encoded phenylalanine. The earlier analysis of about 570 of the donors excluded any sequence lacking an unambiguous match to a single V gene segment. In an earlier analysis of 450 to 700 of the donors, V segments were called functional above 56.7% productive rearrangements and were called segregating when the between-donor standard deviation exceeded 5%. A statistical classification framework was developed to diagnose cytomegalovirus status using the catalog of TCR beta chain sequences. A later analysis assigned V and J genes by comparing TCR nucleotide sequences with IMGT/GENE-DB human TR gene sequences. In a later analysis, CDR3 sequences and most-parsimonious VDJ recombination scenarios were assigned using the TCRdist pipeline. In a later analysis, each TCR beta chain was defined by its CDR3 amino acid sequence together with its V-gene family, and reads without a unique V-gene family were excluded. As a way to deal with suspected cross-contamination and a sequencing artifact, a later analysis dropped nearly 600 nucleotide sequences that were highly shared and had low generation probability. In a later analysis, a clonal expansion index was calculated for each public chain from normalized within-repertoire ranks of inferred template counts. In a later analysis, generation probabilities were computed using a VDJ recombination model fitted to out-of-frame rearrangements, and the results were checked against IGoR. A later analysis scored TCR-TCR, TCR-HLA and TCR-CMV co-occurrence with hypergeometric tests, applying a repertoire-size bias correction to TCR pairs. False discovery rates were estimated in a later analysis by permuting HLA or CMV assignments 20 times. A later analysis grouped co-occurring TCRs with DBSCAN, adding TCRdist sequence similarity when clustering within HLA-allele-positive subsets. Repertoires with fewer than 30,000 or more than 120,000 public chains were left out of co-occurrence clustering, as were a handful of repertoires with anomalous nucleotide sharing. TCRdb retrieved this table from immuneACCESS and kept in-frame rearrangements only. Not all clones are present; in checked studies, unresolved V genes account for under half, and no reason is known for the remainder. V, J and clone size derive from that table, while D and trimming were established from the DNA sequence. Within this sample are 100,000 to 150,000 clones, with roughly 75% of them counted one time only. The leading ten clones occupy roughly 5.7% of the sample.

In total, fewer than 750 healthy bone marrow donors made up the cohort. Cohort members were all nominally healthy when sampled, although unrecorded immune exposures were likely present. The donor tested CMV seronegative and was one of the 352 seronegative cohort members. Each donor provided a peripheral blood sample, and peripheral blood mononuclear cells were used for TCR beta sequencing. The Qiagen DNeasy Blood Extraction Kit was used to extract genomic DNA from the blood cell samples. The chain is made from TRBV10-2 and TRBJ1-5; the D gene is possibly TRBD1, with 5 bases matching. The sample taken for sequencing was PBMCs. This sequence was found in a man younger than 45 in good health and CMV-seronegative. The CDR3 protein is CASSENPTGSPQHF. In nucleotide form, the sequence is TGCGCCAGCAGTGAGAACCCCACAGGCTCGCCCCAGCATTTT.